Sequencing of this T cell receptor beta chain was carried out in a study of T-cell memory formation after mild COVID-19. This clonotype was observed a handful of times. Germline assignment: CDR1 SNHLY and CDR2 FYNNEI. Between the trimmed V and J ends, which lost 7 bases and 3 bases, there was a span of 19 bases. CDR3 length: 15 amino acids. In TCRdb, the 5' RACE reads were re-called with MiXCR into one record per CDR3 protein. In the table there are about 180,000 distinct CDR3 sequences, 16% of which are singletons. Sequencing was carried out using PBMCs or a T cell subset sorted from them (not recorded which). The TCR sequence derives from an adult woman who had mild COVID-19 (a few samples of this study predate the infection). Cell type and time point are not known. This chain connects TRBV2 to TRBJ2-7; D perhaps matches TRBD1 (6 bases). This CDR3 is CASTISGHLIYEQYF. CDR3 coding DNA: TGTGCCAGCACTATTTCGGGACATCTAATCTACGAGCAGTACTTC. The full variable domain, with the rest looked up from reference TRBV2 and TRBJ2-7, is EPEVTQTPSHQVTQMGQEVILRCVPISNHLYFYWYRQILGQKVEFLVSFYNNEISEKSEIFDDQFSVERPDGSNFTLKIRSTKLEDSAMYFCASTISGHLIYEQYFGPGTRLTVT.